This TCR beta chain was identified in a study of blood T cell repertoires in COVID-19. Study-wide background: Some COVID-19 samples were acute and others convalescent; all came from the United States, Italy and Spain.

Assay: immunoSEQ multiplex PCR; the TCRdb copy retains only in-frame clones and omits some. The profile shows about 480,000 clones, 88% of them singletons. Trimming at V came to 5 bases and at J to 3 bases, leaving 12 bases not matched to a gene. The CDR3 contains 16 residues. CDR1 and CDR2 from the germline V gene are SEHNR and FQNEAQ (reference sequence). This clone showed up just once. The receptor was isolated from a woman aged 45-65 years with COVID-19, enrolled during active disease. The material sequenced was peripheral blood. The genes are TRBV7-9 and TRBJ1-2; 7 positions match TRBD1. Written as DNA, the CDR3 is TGTGCCAGCAGCCCTACCCTGGACAGGACTTACTATGGCTACACCTTC. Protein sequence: CASSPTLDRTYYGYTF.